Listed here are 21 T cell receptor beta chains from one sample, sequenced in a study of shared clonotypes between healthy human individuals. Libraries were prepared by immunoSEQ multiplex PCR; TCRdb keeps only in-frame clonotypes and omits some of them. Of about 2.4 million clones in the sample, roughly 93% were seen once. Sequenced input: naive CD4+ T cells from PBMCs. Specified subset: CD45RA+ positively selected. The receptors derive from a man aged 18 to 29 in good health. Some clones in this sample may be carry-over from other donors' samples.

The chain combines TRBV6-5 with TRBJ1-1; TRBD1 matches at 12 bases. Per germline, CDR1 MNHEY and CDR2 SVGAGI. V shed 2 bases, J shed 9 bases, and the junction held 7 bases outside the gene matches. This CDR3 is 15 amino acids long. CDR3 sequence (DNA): TGTGCCAGCAGTTACACCCCGGGACAGGGGGCTCAAGCTTTCTTT. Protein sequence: CASSYTPGQGAQAFF.

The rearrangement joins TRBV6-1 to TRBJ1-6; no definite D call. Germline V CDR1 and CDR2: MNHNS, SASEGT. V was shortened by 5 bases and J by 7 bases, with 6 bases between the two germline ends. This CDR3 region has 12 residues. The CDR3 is CASSSANSPLHF. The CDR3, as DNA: TGTGCCAGCAGTAGTGCGAATTCACCCCTCCACTTT.

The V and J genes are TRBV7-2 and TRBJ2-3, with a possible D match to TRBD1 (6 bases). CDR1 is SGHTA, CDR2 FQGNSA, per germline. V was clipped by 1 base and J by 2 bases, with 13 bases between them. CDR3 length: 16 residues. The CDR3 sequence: CASSLGTVRTTDTQYF. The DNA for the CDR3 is TGTGCCAGCAGCTTAGGGACAGTGAGAACCACAGATACGCAGTATTTT.

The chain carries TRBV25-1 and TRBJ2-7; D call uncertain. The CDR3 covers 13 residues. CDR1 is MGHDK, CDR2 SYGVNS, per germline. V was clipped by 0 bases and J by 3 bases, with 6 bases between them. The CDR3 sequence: CASSEYTGYEQYF. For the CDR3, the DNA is TGTGCCAGCAGTGAATATACGGGCTACGAGCAGTACTTC.

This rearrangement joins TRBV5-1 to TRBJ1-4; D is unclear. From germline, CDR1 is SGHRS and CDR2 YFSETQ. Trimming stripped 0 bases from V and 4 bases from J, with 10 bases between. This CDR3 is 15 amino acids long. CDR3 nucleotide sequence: TGCGCCAGCAGCTTGGAAGGGCCCAATAATGAAAAACTGTTTTTT. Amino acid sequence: CASSLEGPNNEKLFF.

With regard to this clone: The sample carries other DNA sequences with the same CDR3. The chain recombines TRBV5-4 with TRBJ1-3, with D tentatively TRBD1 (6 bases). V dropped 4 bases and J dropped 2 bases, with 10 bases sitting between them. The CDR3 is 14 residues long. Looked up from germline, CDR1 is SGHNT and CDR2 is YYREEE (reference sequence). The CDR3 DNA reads TGTGCCAGCAGCACGCGGACAGCTGGAAACACCATATATTTT. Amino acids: CASSTRTAGNTIYF.

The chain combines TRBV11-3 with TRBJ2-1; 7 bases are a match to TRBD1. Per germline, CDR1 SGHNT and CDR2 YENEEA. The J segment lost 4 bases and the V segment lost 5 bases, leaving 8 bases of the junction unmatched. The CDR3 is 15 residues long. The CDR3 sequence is CASSPQGTVYNEQFF. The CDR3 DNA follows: TGTGCCAGCAGCCCACAAGGGACAGTATACAATGAGCAGTTCTTC.

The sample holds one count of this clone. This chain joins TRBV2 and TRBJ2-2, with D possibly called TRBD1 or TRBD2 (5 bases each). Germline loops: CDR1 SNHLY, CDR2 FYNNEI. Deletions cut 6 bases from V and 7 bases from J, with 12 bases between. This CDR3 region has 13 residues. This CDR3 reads CASRNEGLGELFF. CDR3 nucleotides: TGTGCCAGCAGGAACGAGGGGCTCGGGGAGCTGTTTTTT.

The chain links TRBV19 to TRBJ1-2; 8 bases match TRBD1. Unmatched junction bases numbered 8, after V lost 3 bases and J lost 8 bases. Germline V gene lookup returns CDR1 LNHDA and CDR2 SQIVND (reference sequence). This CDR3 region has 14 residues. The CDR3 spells CASSMGQAAEGYTF. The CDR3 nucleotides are TGTGCCAGTAGTATGGGACAGGCAGCCGAGGGCTACACCTTC. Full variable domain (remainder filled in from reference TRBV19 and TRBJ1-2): DGGITQSPKYLFRKEGQNVTLSCEQNLNHDAMYWYRQDPGQGLRLIYYSQIVNDFQKGDIAEGYSVSREKKESFPLTVTSAQKNPTAFYLCASSMGQAAEGYTFGSGTRLTVV.

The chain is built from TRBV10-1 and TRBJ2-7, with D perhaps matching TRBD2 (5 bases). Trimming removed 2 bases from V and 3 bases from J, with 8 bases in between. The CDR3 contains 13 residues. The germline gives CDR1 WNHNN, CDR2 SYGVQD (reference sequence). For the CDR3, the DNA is TGCGCCAGCAGTGAGAGCGGTATCTACGAGCAGTACTTC. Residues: CASSESGIYEQYF.

CDR3 nucleotide sequence: TGTGCCAGCACGAACACTGAAGCTTTCTTT. This codes for CASTNTEAFF. The rearrangement uses TRBV28 and TRBJ1-1; no reliable D call. This CDR3 spans 10 amino acids. CDR1 is MDHEN and CDR2 is SYDVKM in the germline V gene. V lost 7 bases to trimming and J lost 1 base, with 1 base between them.

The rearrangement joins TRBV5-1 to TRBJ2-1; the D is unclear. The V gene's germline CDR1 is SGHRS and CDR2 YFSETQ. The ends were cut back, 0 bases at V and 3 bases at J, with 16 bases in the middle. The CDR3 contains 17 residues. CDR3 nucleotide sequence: TGCGCCAGCAGCTTGGATAATAACCCCCTTCTCTACAATGAGCAGTTCTTC. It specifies CASSLDNNPLLYNEQFF.

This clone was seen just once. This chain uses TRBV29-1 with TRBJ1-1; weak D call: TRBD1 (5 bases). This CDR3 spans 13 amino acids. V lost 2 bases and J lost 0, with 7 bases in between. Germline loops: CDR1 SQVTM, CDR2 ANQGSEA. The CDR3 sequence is CSVEQDMNTEAFF. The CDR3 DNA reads TGCAGCGTTGAACAGGACATGAACACTGAAGCTTTCTTT.

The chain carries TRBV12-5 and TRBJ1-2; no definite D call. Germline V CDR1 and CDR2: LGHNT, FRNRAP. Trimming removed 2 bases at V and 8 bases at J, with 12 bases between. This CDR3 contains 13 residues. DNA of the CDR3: TGTGCTAGTGGTTTGAGTAAGGGTGACGGCTACACCTTC. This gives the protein CASGLSKGDGYTF.

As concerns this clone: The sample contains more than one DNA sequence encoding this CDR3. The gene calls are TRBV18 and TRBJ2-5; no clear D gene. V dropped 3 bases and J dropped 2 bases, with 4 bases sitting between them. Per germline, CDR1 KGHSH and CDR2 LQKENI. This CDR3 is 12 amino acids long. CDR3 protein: CASSPLQETQYF. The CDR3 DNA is TGTGCCAGCTCACCGCTGCAAGAGACCCAGTACTTC. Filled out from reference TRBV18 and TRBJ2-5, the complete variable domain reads NAGVMQNPRHLVRRRGQEARLRCSPMKGHSHVYWYRQLPEEGLKFMVYLQKENIIDESGMPKERFSAEFPKEGPSILRIQQVVRGDSAAYFCASSPLQETQYFGPGTRLLVL.

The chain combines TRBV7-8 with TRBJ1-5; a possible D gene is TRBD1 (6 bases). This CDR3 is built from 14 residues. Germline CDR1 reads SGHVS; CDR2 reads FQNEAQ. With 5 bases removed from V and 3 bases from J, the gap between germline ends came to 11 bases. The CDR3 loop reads CASSADSINQPQHF. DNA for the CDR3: TGTGCCAGCAGCGCGGACAGTATCAATCAGCCCCAGCATTTT.

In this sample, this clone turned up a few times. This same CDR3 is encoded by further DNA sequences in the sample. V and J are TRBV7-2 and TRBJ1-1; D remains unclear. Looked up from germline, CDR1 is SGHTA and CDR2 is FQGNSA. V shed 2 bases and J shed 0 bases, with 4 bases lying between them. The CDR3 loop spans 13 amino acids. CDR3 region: CASSLHMNTEAFF. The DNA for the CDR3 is TGTGCCAGCAGCTTACACATGAACACTGAAGCTTTCTTT.

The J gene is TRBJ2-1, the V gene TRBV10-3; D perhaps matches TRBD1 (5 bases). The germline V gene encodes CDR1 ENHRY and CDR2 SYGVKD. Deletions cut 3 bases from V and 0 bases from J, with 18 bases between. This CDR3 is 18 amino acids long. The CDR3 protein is CAISEAWGQRSSYNEQFF. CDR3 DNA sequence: TGTGCCATCAGTGAAGCCTGGGGCCAAAGATCCTCCTACAATGAGCAGTTCTTC.

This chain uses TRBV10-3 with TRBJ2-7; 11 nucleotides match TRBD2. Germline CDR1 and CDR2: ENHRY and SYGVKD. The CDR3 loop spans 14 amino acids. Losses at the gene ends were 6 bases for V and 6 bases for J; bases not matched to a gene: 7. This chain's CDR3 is CAISLLAGEAEQYF. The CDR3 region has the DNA TGTGCCATCAGCCTACTAGCGGGAGAGGCCGAGCAGTACTTC.

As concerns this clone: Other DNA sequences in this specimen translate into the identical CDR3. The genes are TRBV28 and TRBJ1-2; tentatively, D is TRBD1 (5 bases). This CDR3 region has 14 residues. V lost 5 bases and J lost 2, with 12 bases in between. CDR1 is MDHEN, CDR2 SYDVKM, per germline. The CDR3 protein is CASSPSDRNYGYTF. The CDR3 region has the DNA TGTGCCAGCAGTCCCTCAGACAGAAACTATGGCTACACCTTC.

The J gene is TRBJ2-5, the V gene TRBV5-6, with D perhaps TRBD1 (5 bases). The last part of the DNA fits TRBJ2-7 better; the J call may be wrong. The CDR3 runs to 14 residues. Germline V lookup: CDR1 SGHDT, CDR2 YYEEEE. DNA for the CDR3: TGTGCCAGCAGCTTGGCGCCAGGGACCTACGAGCAGTACTTC. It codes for CASSLAPGTYEQYF.